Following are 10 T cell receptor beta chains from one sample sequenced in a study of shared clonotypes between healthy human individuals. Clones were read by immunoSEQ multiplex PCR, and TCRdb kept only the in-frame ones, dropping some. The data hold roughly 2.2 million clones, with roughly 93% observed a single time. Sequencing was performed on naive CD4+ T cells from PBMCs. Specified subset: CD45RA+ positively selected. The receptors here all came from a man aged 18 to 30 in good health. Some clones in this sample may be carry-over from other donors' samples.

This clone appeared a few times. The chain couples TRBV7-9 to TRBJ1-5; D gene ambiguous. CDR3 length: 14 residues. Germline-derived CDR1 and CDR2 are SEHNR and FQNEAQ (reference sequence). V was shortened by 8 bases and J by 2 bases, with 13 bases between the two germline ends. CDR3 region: CASGVGRGNQPQHF. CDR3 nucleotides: TGTGCCAGCGGCGTAGGACGGGGCAATCAGCCCCAGCATTTT.

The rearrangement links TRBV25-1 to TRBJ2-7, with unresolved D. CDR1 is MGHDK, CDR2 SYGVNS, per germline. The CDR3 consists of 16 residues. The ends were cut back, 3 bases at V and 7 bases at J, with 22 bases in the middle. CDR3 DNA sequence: TGTGCCAGCAGTGACCAAGATCGTAGCAGGAAGAGGGAGCAGTACTTC. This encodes CASSDQDRSRKREQYF.

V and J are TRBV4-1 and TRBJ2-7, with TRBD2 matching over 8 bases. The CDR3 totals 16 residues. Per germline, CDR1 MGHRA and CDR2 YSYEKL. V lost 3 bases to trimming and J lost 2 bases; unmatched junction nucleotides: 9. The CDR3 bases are TGCGCCAGCAGCCACCCGGGACTAGGGTCACCCTACGAGCAGTACTTC. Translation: CASSHPGLGSPYEQYF.

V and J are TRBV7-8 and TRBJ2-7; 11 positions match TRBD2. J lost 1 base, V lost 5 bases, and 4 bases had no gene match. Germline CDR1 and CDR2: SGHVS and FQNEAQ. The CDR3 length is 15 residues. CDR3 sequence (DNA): TGTGCCAGCAGCCCTCGGACTAGCGGGTCCTACGAGCAGTACTTC. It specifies CASSPRTSGSYEQYF.

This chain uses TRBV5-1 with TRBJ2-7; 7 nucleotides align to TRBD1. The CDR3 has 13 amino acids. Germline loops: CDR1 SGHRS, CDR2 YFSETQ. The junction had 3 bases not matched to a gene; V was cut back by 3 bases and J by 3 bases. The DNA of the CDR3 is TGCGCCAGCAGCTGGGACAGATTCTACGAGCAGTACTTC. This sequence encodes CASSWDRFYEQYF.

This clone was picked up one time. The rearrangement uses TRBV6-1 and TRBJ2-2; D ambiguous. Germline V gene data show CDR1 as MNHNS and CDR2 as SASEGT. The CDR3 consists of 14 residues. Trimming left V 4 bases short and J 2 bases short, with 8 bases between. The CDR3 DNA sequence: TGTGCCAGCAGTGTACAGCCTAACACCGGGGAGCTGTTTTTT. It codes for CASSVQPNTGELFF.

The CDR3 region is CASSHDRGTSDTQYF. CDR3 nucleotides: TGCGCCAGCAGCCACGACAGGGGGACATCGGATACGCAGTATTTT. The chain employs TRBV5-1 and TRBJ2-3; TRBD1 matches 9 bases. The V gene's germline CDR1 is SGHRS and CDR2 YFSETQ. The CDR3 has 15 amino acids. With V trimmed by 4 bases and J by 6 bases, 9 bases remained unmatched.

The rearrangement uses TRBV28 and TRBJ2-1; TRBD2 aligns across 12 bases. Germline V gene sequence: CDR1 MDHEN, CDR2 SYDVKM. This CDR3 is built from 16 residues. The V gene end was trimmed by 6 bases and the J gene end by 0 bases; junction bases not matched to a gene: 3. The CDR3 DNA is TGTGCCAGCAGACTAGCGGGAGGAAGCTCCTACAATGAGCAGTTCTTC. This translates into CASRLAGGSSYNEQFF.

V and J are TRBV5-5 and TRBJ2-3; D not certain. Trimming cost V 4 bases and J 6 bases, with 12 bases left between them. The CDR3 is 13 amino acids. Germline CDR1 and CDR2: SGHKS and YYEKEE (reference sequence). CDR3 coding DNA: TGTGCCAGCAGCGTAAGCTCCGGGGATACGCAGTATTTT. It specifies CASSVSSGDTQYF.

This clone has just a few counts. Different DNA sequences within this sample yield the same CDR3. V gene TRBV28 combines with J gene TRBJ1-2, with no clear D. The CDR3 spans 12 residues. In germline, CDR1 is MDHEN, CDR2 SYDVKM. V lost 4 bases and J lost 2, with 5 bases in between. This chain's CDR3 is CASSWENYGYTF. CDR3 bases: TGTGCCAGCAGTTGGGAAAACTATGGCTACACCTTC.